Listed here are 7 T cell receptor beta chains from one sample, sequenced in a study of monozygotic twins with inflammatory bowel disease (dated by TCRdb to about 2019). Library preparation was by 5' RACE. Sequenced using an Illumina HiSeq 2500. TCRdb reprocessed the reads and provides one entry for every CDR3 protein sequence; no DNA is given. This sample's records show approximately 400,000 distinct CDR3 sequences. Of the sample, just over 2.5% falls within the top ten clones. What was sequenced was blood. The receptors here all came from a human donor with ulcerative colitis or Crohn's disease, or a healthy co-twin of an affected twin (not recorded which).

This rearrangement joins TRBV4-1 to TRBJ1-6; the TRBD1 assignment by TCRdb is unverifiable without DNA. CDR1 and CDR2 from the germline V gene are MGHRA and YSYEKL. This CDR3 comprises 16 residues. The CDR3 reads CASSQGGTGYGIPLHF.

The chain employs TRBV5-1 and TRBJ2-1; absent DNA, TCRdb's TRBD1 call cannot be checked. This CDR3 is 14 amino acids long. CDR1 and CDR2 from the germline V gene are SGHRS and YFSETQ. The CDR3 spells CASSPTGLRNEQFF.

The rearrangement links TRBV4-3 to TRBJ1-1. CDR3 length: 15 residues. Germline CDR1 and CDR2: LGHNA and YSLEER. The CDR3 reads CASSQAGGWGTEAFF.

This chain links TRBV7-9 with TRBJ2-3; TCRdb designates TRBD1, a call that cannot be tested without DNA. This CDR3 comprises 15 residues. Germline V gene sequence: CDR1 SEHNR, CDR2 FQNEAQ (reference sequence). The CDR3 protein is CASSLWAESTDTQYF.

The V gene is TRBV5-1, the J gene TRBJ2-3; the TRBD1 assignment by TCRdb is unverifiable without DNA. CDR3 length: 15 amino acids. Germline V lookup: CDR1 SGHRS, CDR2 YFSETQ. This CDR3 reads CASRRTALSTDTQYF.

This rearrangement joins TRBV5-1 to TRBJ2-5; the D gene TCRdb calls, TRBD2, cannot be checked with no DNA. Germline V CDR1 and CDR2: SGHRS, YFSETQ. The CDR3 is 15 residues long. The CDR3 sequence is CAGSLGLAVQETQYF.

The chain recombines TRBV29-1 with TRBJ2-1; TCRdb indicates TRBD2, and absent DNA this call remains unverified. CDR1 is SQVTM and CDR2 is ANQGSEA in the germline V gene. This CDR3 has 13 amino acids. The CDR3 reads CSVETTITNEQFF.